The following is a T cell receptor (beta chain) sequence with its context. Its antigen remains unknown. This sample was included in a study of a mutant IDH1 vaccine in newly diagnosed glioma. Study-wide background: Vaccination began 4-6 weeks post radiotherapy alone, or with temozolomide cycles.

Time point meaning: week 5, during vaccination. Vaccination used 300 ug of mutant IDH1 20-mer peptide per dose, with topical imiquimod. Repertoires were generated with immunoSEQ multiplex PCR, while TCRdb's copy carries only in-frame clones and drops some. The data show roughly 50,000 clones, with around 80% seen just once and approximately 3.6% held by the top ten. The source is a man younger than 45 with glioma. Sequencing was performed on PBMCs, taken from a glioma patient whose treatment included an IDH1 peptide vaccine.

CDR3 protein: CASSDALVGADTQYF. DNA of the CDR3: TGTGCCAGCAGTGATGCGCTTGTAGGGGCAGATACGCAGTATTTT. V usage is TRBV2 and J usage is TRBJ2-3; D is perhaps TRBD1 (5 bases). Trimming shortened V by 3 bases and J by 4 bases, and 14 bases separated the two germline ends. The germline CDR1 and CDR2 sequences are SNHLY and FYNNEI. CDR3 length: 15 amino acids.